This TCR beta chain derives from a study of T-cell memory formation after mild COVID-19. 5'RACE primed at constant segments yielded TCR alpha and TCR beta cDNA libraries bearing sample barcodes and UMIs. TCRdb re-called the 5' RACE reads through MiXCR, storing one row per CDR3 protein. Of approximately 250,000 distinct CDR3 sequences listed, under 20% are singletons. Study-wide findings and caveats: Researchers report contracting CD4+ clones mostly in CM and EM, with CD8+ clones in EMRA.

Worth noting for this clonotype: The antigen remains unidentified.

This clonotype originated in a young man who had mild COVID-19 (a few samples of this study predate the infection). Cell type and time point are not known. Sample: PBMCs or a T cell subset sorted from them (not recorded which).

The CDR3 protein is CASRRGWTGELFF. CDR3 nucleotides: TGTGCCAGCCGTCGAGGGTGGACCGGGGAGCTGTTTTTT. This chain connects TRBV2 to TRBJ2-2; a possible D gene is TRBD2 (5 bases). Trimming took 8 bases from V and 5 from J, leaving 12 bases between them. CDR1 is SNHLY, CDR2 FYNNEI, per germline. This CDR3 contains 13 residues.